Listed below are T cell receptor beta chains from one sample, sequenced in a study of T cells in Graves' hyperthyroidism and ophthalmopathy. TCRdb redid the calling of the multiplex PCR reads with MiXCR, one entry per CDR3 protein. The sample has some 760,000 distinct CDR3 sequences, 14% seen once. The material sequenced was blood. These receptors were taken from a woman between 18 and 30 years old with Graves' hyperthyroidism. Each CDR3 is given with its conserved first and last residue. Fields, in order: J gene, V gene, clone size, D gene, CDR3 DNA, CDR3 protein. A D gene is named only where the DNA matches it firmly. Size is stated for part of the rows, as once, few or many counts, or as a class when the clone is expanded.

j_call: TRBJ1-5
v_call: TRBV7-2
clone_size: many
d_call: TRBD1
cdr3_nt: TGTGCCAGCAGCCGCGGACAGGTAGACAATCAGCCCCAGCATTTT
cdr3_aa: CASSRGQVDNQPQHF

j_call: TRBJ2-1
v_call: TRBV27
clone_size: NA
d_call: TRBD1
cdr3_nt: TGTGCCAGCAGGGTACAGGGGTGGGGCAATGAGCAGTTCTTC
cdr3_aa: CASRVQGWGNEQFF

j_call: TRBJ2-3
v_call: TRBV9
clone_size: NA
d_call: TRBD2
cdr3_nt: TGTGCCAGCAGCGTTCTCAGCGGGGGGGTTGGAGATACGCAGTATTTT
cdr3_aa: CASSVLSGGVGDTQYF

j_call: TRBJ2-7
v_call: TRBV6-2/TRBV6-3
clone_size: many
d_call: TRBD2
cdr3_nt: TGTGCCAGCAGATCCCCCGGGGGGGACCGCTACGAGCAGTACTTC
cdr3_aa: CASRSPGGDRYEQYF

j_call: TRBJ1-1
v_call: TRBV13
clone_size: few
d_call: TRBD1
cdr3_nt: TGTGCCAGCAGCACCGGACAGGGGGACACTGAAGCTTTCTTT
cdr3_aa: CASSTGQGDTEAFF

j_call: TRBJ2-1
v_call: TRBV28
clone_size: few
d_call: NA
cdr3_nt: TGTGCCAGCAGTCCCCGTCGTTTTGGGTTAGCAGAAAACTACAATGAGCAGTTCTTC
cdr3_aa: CASSPRRFGLAENYNEQFF

j_call: TRBJ2-3
v_call: TRBV4-2
clone_size: NA
d_call: NA
cdr3_nt: TGTGCCAGCAGCCAAGAAGCGACTACCACAGATACGCAGTATTTT
cdr3_aa: CASSQEATTTDTQYF

j_call: TRBJ1-4
v_call: TRBV5-6
clone_size: few
d_call: NA
cdr3_nt: TGTGCCAGCAGCTTGATTCCAAATGAAAAACTGTTTTTT
cdr3_aa: CASSLIPNEKLFF

j_call: TRBJ1-2
v_call: TRBV25-1
clone_size: few
d_call: NA
cdr3_nt: TGTGCCAGCAGTGATCCAACCCGGACAGCCTATGGCTACACCTTC
cdr3_aa: CASSDPTRTAYGYTF

j_call: TRBJ2-2
v_call: TRBV7-3
clone_size: NA
d_call: TRBD2
cdr3_nt: TGTGCCGGCAGCCCTGAAAGCGGGAGTTCTGGGACCGGGGAGCTGTTTTTT
cdr3_aa: CAGSPESGSSGTGELFF

j_call: TRBJ2-7
v_call: TRBV6-2/TRBV6-3
clone_size: many
d_call: NA
cdr3_nt: TGTGCCAGCAGGAAGACAGGGAGGGCCTACGAGCAGTACTTC
cdr3_aa: CASRKTGRAYEQYF

j_call: TRBJ1-2
v_call: TRBV5-1
clone_size: NA
d_call: NA
cdr3_nt: TGCGCCAGCAGCTTGGGGGACTGGACTGACCTGAATGGCTACACCTTC
cdr3_aa: CASSLGDWTDLNGYTF

j_call: TRBJ2-1
v_call: TRBV7-3
clone_size: many
d_call: TRBD2
cdr3_nt: TGTGCCAGCAGCTTAACGCGGGAGGGGGACAATGAGCAGTTCTTC
cdr3_aa: CASSLTREGDNEQFF

j_call: TRBJ2-1
v_call: TRBV27
clone_size: many
d_call: NA
cdr3_nt: TGTGCCAGCAGTCCTCAGGTGTACAATGAGCAGTTCTTC
cdr3_aa: CASSPQVYNEQFF

j_call: TRBJ2-3
v_call: TRBV28
clone_size: many
d_call: TRBD2
cdr3_nt: TGTGCCAGCACTCCCTGGGCGGGAGTGACAGATACGCAGTATTTT
cdr3_aa: CASTPWAGVTDTQYF

j_call: TRBJ2-7
v_call: TRBV19
clone_size: NA
d_call: NA
cdr3_nt: TGTGCCAGTAGTATCGGCCTTTCCCCCTCCTACGAGCAGTACTTC
cdr3_aa: CASSIGLSPSYEQYF

j_call: TRBJ2-1
v_call: TRBV7-9
clone_size: NA
d_call: NA
cdr3_nt: TGTGCCAGCAGCGCCGAAGGAAACAATGAGCAGTTCTTC
cdr3_aa: CASSAEGNNEQFF

j_call: TRBJ1-4
v_call: TRBV2
clone_size: many
d_call: TRBD1
cdr3_nt: TGTGCCAGCAGGCACAGGGGACTTAATGAAAAACTGTTTTTT
cdr3_aa: CASRHRGLNEKLFF

j_call: TRBJ1-6
v_call: TRBV10-3
clone_size: NA
d_call: NA
cdr3_nt: TGTGCCATCAGTGCGCTGGGATCCCCTGAGAAGGCCCTCCACTTT
cdr3_aa: CAISALGSPEKALHF

j_call: TRBJ1-2
v_call: TRBV5-1
clone_size: NA
d_call: NA
cdr3_nt: TGCGCCAGCAGCTCTACGGGAGGGGCCGGTTCCGTTCTGGGCTACACCTTC
cdr3_aa: CASSSTGGAGSVLGYTF

j_call: TRBJ2-1
v_call: TRBV7-6
clone_size: many
d_call: TRBD2
cdr3_nt: TGTGCCAGCAGCCGGGACTACGCCGATGAGCAGTTCTTC
cdr3_aa: CASSRDYADEQFF

j_call: TRBJ2-5
v_call: TRBV2
clone_size: many
d_call: NA
cdr3_nt: TGTGCCAGCAGCGCCCCTATACAAGAGACCCAGTACTTC
cdr3_aa: CASSAPIQETQYF

j_call: TRBJ2-7
v_call: TRBV28
clone_size: few
d_call: TRBD1
cdr3_nt: TGTGCCAGCAGTTACCCGACAGGGATGTCCTACGAGCAGTACTTC
cdr3_aa: CASSYPTGMSYEQYF

j_call: TRBJ2-2
v_call: TRBV7-9
clone_size: NA
d_call: NA
cdr3_nt: TGTGCCAGCAGTTTCGTTCTCGCACTGATGGGTGGGGAGCTGTTTTTT
cdr3_aa: CASSFVLALMGGELFF

j_call: TRBJ1-1
v_call: TRBV4-1
clone_size: few
d_call: TRBD1
cdr3_nt: TGCGCCAGCAGCCAAGAAAGGACTTTTCGGTACCGGGACAGCAACACTGAAGCTTTCTTT
cdr3_aa: CASSQERTFRYRDSNTEAFF

j_call: TRBJ2-6
v_call: TRBV18
clone_size: NA
d_call: NA
cdr3_nt: TGTGCCAGCTCACCGATTAGCCTAGTTGCGGGTGTCTCTGGGGCCAACGTCCTGACTTTC
cdr3_aa: CASSPISLVAGVSGANVLTF

j_call: TRBJ2-1
v_call: TRBV20-1
clone_size: many
d_call: TRBD2
cdr3_nt: TGCAGTGCTAGAACTTTAGCGGGATCCTCCTACAATGAGCAGTTCTTC
cdr3_aa: CSARTLAGSSYNEQFF

j_call: TRBJ1-5
v_call: TRBV15
clone_size: many
d_call: NA
cdr3_nt: TGTGCCACCAGCAGTCCTCTCCGCTGGGATCAGCCCCAGCATTTT
cdr3_aa: CATSSPLRWDQPQHF

j_call: TRBJ2-3
v_call: TRBV15
clone_size: NA
d_call: NA
cdr3_nt: TGTGCCACCAGCAGTCCAGGAGCACCAACCCGCACAGATACGCAGTATTTT
cdr3_aa: CATSSPGAPTRTDTQYF

j_call: TRBJ1-1
v_call: TRBV7-9
clone_size: NA
d_call: NA
cdr3_nt: TGTGCCAGCAGCTCACACGGGGCCCGGGGAACTGAAGCTTTCTTT
cdr3_aa: CASSSHGARGTEAFF

j_call: TRBJ2-3
v_call: TRBV9
clone_size: NA
d_call: NA
cdr3_nt: TGTGCCAGCAGCGTAGGGACTACTGACACAGATACGCAGTATTTT
cdr3_aa: CASSVGTTDTDTQYF